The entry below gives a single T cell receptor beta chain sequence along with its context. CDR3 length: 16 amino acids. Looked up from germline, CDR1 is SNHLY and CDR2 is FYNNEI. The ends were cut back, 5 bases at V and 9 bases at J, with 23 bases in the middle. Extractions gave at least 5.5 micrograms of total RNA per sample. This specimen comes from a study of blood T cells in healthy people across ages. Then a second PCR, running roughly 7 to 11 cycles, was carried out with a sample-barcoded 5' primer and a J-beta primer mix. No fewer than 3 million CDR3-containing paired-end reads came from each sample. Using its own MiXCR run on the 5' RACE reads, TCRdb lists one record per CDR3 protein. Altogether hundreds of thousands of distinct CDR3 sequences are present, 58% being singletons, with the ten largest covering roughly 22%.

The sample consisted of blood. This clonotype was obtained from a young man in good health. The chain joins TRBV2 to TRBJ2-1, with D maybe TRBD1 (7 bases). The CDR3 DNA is TGTGCCAGCAGTACCGGGACAGAGGGACCCGGGGGTGAGCAGTTCTTC. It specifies CASSTGTEGPGGEQFF.